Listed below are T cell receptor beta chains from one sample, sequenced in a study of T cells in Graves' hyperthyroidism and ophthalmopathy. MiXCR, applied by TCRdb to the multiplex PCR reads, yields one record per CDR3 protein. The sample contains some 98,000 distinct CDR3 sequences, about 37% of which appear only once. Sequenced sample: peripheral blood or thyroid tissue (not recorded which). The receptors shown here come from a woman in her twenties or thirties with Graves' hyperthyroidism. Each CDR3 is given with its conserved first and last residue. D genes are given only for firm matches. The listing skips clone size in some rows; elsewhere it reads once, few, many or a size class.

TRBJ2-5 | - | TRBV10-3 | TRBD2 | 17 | TGTGCCATCAGCATAGGGGTGACTAGCGGGATACAAGAGACCCAGTACTTC | CAISIGVTSGIQETQYF
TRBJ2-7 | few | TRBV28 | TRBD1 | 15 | TGTGCCAGCAGTCTCGGGACAGGGGCTTCCTACGAGCAGTACTTC | CASSLGTGASYEQYF
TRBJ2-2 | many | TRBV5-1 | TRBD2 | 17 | TGCGCCAGCAGCGTCCGCCCCGGGAGGAAGGACACCGGGGAGCTGTTTTTT | CASSVRPGRKDTGELFF
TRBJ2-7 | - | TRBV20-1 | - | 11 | TGCAGTGCTGAGGGCAGGTACGAGCAGTACTTC | CSAEGRYEQYF
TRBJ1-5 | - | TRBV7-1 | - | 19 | TGTGCCAGCAGCTCCAGGAAGTCTAGCGGGAGGGCCAGTGAAGATACGCAGCATTTT | CASSSRKSSGRASEDTQHF
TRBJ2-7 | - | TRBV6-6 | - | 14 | TGTGCCAGCAGCCGGGGGGACAGCGACTACGAGCAGTACTTC | CASSRGDSDYEQYF
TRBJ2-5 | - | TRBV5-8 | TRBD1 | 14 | TGTGCCAGCAGCGCCGGACAGGGTGCGGAGACCCAGTACTTC | CASSAGQGAETQYF
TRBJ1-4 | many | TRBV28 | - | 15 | TGTGCCAGCAGAAGCGCCGTTACAACTAATGAAAAACTGTTTTTT | CASRSAVTTNEKLFF
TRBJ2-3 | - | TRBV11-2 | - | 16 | TGTGCCAGCAGCTTAGTTCCAGCGAGGGAAACAGATACGCAGTATTTT | CASSLVPARETDTQYF
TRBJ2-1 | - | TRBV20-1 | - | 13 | TGCAGTGCTAGGCGGGCGATCTACAATGAGCAGTTCTTC | CSARRAIYNEQFF
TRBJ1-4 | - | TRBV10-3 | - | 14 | TGTGCCACCACCCCCGGGGCAGGGTCAGAAAAACTGTTTTTT | CATTPGAGSEKLFF
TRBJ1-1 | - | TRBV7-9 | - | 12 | TGTGCCAGCAGCAAGGTACGGACTGAGGCTTTCTTT | CASSKVRTEAFF
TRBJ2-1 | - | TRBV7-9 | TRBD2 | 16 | TGTGCCAGCAGTCCCCCGGGCCTAGCGGGACGGGGTGAGCAGTTCTTC | CASSPPGLAGRGEQFF
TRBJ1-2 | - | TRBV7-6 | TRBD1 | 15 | TGTGCCAGCAGCCCTTACACAGGGGGAAAGTATGGCTACACCTTC | CASSPYTGGKYGYTF
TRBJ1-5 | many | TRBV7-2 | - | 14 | TGTGCCAGCAGCCCGGACCCGGGGGTTCGGCCCCAGCATTTT | CASSPDPGVRPQHF
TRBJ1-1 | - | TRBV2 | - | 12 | TGTGCCATACAGAGGATGAACACTGGAGCTTTCTTT | CAIQRMNTGAFF
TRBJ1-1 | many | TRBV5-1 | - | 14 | TGCGCCAGCAGCTTGGAGGGCTCGAACACTGAAGCTTTCTTT | CASSLEGSNTEAFF
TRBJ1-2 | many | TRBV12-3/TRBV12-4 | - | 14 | TGTGCCAGCAGTGACATTAGTGAGGACTATGGCTACACCTTC | CASSDISEDYGYTF
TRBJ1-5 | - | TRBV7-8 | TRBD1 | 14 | TGTGCCAGCAGCTCCTACAGGGGCGAACAGCCCCAGCATTTT | CASSSYRGEQPQHF
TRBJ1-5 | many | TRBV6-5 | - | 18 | TGTGCCAGCAGTTACGGTTGGGGGGGTTCGGCTAGCAATCAGCCCCAGCATTTT | CASSYGWGGSASNQPQHF
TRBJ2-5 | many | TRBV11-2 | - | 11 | TGTGCCAGCAGCTCCCAAGAGACCCAGTACTTC | CASSSQETQYF
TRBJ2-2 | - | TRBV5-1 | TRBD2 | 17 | TGCGCCAGCAGCCCGGGACTAGCGGGAGGAGCGACCGGGGAGCTGTTTTTT | CASSPGLAGGATGELFF
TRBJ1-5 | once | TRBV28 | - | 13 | TGTGCCAGCAGTTTATTAAGAGGGGAGCCCCAGCATTTT | CASSLLRGEPQHF
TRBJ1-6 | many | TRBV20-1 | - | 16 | TGCAGTGCTAGGGGACTCAGGAGCTCCTATAATTCACCCCTCCACTTT | CSARGLRSSYNSPLHF
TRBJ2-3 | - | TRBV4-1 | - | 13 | TGCGCCAGCAGCCAACACAACACATATACGCAGTATTTT | CASSQHNTYTQYF
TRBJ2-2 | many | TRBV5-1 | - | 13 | TGCGCCAGCAAGATCGAGAACACCGGGGAGCTGTTTTTT | CASKIENTGELFF
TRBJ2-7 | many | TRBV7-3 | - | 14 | TGTGCCAGCAGCTTAACTGGAGAGTCGCGGGAGCAGTACTTC | CASSLTGESREQYF
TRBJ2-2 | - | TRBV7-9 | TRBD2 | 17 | TGTGCCAGCAGCTTGTCGGCGGGAGGGCCGGGTACCGGGGAGCTGTTTTTT | CASSLSAGGPGTGELFF
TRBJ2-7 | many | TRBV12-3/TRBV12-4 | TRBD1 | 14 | TGTGCCAGCAGCACGACAGGGTCCTCCTACGAGCAGTACTTC | CASSTTGSSYEQYF
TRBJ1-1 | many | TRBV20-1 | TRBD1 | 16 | TGCAGTGCTGGGGACAGTTTGGGTGTTTTGTACACTGAAGCTTTCTTT | CSAGDSLGVLYTEAFF
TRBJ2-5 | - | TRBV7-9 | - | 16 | TGTGCCAGCTGCCCAGTCTGCGCACAGGGTCAAGAGACCCAGTACTTC | CASCPVCAQGQETQYF
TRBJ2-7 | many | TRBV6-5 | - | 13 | TGTGCCAGCAGCGAGGGGGGCGCCTACGAGCAGTACTTC | CASSEGGAYEQYF
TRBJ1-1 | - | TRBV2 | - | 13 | TGTGCCAGCTCACCACTTTTTAGCACTGAAGCTTTCTTT | CASSPLFSTEAFF
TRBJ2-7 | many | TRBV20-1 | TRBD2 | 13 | TGCAGTGCTAGGGCGGGACTAGCGGGCGAGCAGTACTTC | CSARAGLAGEQYF
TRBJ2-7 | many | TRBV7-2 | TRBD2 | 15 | TGTGCCAGCACCAAACTAGCGGGAGGGCCCTACGAGCAGTACTTC | CASTKLAGGPYEQYF